The clone carrying this TCR beta chain has just one count. Antigen unknown. The data belong to a study of cytomegalovirus exposure and HLA in healthy donors. Regarding the study as a whole: The authors excluded some V segments, including TRBV6-2 and TRBV6-3, as indistinguishable. Most of the TCR beta V segments (in an earlier analysis) were productive either about 90% or about 30% of the time. Later genetic work tied a missense DCLRE1C variant to beta-chain V and J trimming.

In the PCR, 60 Vbeta and 13 Jbeta primers were used. TCRdb keeps only in-frame clones here, not all; method: immunoSEQ multiplex PCR. Of approximately 170,000 clones detected, around 78% appear once; the ten largest clones hold about 1%. The CDR3 loop spans 16 amino acids. Unmatched junction bases numbered 4, after V lost 0 bases and J lost 2 bases. CDR1 is MGHRA and CDR2 is YSYEKL in the germline V gene. The sample comprised PBMCs. The source of this sequence is a woman aged 40 to 50 in good health and CMV-seronegative. The chain joins TRBV4-1 to TRBJ1-5; 7 bases map to TRBD1. CDR3 sequence: CASSQDWDSRNQPQHF. CDR3 in DNA: TGCGCCAGCAGCCAAGATTGGGACAGTCGCAATCAGCCCCAGCATTTT.